The next 5 T cell receptor beta chains were all read from a single sample in a study of cytomegalovirus exposure and HLA in healthy donors. In the PCR, 60 Vbeta and 13 Jbeta primers were used. The protocol was immunoSEQ multiplex PCR, while the TCRdb copy is restricted to in-frame clones and leaves out a portion. The sample lists around 270,000 clones, around 80% occurring once. Sequencing was done on a sample of PBMCs. Receptor source: a girl aged 2 to 9 in good health and CMV-seronegative.

This chain joins TRBV27 and TRBJ2-3, with 8 positions matching TRBD2. CDR3 size: 17 residues. With 5 bases clipped from V and 3 bases from J, the junction kept 13 bases outside the gene matches. Germline V gene data show CDR1 as MNHEY and CDR2 as SMNVEV (reference sequence). This CDR3 reads CASSATSGRFGTDTQYF. CDR3 sequence (DNA): TGTGCCAGCAGTGCTACAAGCGGGAGATTCGGAACAGATACGCAGTATTTT.

The chain couples TRBV18 to TRBJ2-1; D unclear. The CDR3 is 13 residues long. Germline loops: CDR1 KGHSH, CDR2 LQKENI. Deletions cut 4 bases from V and 9 bases from J, with 13 bases between. The CDR3: CASSRLGDGEQFF. In DNA, the CDR3 is TGTGCCAGCTCACGCCTCGGAGATGGTGAGCAGTTCTTC.

V gene TRBV9 combines with J gene TRBJ2-1; TRBD2 matches at 11 bases. Losses at the gene ends were 3 bases for V and 2 bases for J; bases not matched to a gene: 1. Germline V gives CDR1 SGDLS, CDR2 YYNGEE. The CDR3 covers 15 residues. The DNA of the CDR3 is TGTGCCAGCAGCGAGACTAGCGGGGCCTACAATGAGCAGTTCTTC. Translating it yields CASSETSGAYNEQFF. Full variable domain (missing parts from reference TRBV9 and TRBJ2-1): DSGVTQTPKHLITATGQRVTLRCSPRSGDLSVYWYQQSLDQGLQFLIQYYNGEERAKGNILERFSAQQFPDLHSELNLSSLELGDSALYFCASSETSGAYNEQFFGPGTRLTVL.

The chain couples TRBV25-1 to TRBJ1-4; 8 bases agree with TRBD1. V shed 2 bases and J 7 bases; nucleotides not matched to a gene: 12. Germline V gives CDR1 MGHDK, CDR2 SYGVNS. The CDR3 consists of 17 residues. The CDR3 DNA sequence: TGTGCCAGCAGTGAAAAAAAAAGGCAGGGGGCGCTTGAAAAACTGTTTTTT. Residues: CASSEKKRQGALEKLFF.

V is TRBV6-1 and J is TRBJ1-5; D ambiguous. This CDR3 has 15 residues. The V end was cut by 4 bases, the J end by 6 bases, with 16 bases between. Germline CDR1 MNHNS, CDR2 SASEGT. DNA of the CDR3: TGTGCCAGCAGTGGTTGGGGAGTTGGTACTCAGCCCCAGCATTTT. Protein sequence: CASSGWGVGTQPQHF.